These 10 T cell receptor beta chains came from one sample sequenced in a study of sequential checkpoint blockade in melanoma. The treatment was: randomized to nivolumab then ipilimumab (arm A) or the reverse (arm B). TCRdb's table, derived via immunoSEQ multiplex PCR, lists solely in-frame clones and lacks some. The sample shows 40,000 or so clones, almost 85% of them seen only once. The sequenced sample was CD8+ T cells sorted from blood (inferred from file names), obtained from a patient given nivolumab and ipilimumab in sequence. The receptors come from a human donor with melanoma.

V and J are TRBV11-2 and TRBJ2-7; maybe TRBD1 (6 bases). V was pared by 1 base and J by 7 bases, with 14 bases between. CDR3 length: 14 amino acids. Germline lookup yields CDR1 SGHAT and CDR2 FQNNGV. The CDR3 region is CASSLVGGGREQYF. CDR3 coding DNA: TGTGCCAGCAGCTTAGTTGGTGGGGGCCGGGAGCAGTACTTC.

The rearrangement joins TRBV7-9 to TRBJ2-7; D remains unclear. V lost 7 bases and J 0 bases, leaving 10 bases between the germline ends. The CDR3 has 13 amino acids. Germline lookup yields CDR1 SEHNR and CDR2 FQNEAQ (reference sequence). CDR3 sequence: CASTDTSSYEQYF. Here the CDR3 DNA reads TGTGCCAGCACTGACACGAGCTCCTACGAGCAGTACTTC.

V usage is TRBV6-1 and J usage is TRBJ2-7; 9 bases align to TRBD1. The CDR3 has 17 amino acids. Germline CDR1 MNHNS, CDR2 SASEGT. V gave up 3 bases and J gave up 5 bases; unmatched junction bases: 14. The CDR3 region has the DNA TGTGCCAGCAGTGAGGGGACAGGGCTAGAGGCTCGACACGAGCAGTACTTC. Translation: CASSEGTGLEARHEQYF.

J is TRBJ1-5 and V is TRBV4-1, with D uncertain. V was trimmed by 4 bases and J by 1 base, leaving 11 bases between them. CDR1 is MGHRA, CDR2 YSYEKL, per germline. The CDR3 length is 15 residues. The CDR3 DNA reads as TGCGCCAGCAGCCCCTCACTCGGGAGCAATCAGCCCCAGCATTTT. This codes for CASSPSLGSNQPQHF.

This chain's CDR3 is CASSGLGGNEKLFF. The CDR3 region has the DNA TGTGCCAGCAGCGGACTGGGGGGAAATGAAAAACTGTTTTTT. The chain joins TRBV5-5 to TRBJ1-4; TRBD1 is a possible D gene (5 bases). The V gene's germline CDR1 is SGHKS and CDR2 YYEKEE (reference sequence). The V and J ends lost 4 bases and 5 bases respectively, with 12 bases between them. This CDR3 has 14 residues.

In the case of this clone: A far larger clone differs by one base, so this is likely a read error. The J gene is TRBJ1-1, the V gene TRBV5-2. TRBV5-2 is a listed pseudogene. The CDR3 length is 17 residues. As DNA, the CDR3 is TGTGCCAGCAGCCAAATTGGGCTAGGACTCAAGGACACTGAAGCTTTCTTT. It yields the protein CASSQIGLGLKDTEAFF.

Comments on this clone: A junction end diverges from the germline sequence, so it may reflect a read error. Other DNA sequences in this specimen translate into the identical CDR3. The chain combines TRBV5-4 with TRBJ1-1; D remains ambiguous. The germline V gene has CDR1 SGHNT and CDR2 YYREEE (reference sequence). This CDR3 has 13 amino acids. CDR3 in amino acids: CASSLATGTEAFF. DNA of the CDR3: TGTGCCAGTAGCTTGGCCACGGGGACTGAAGCTTTCTTT. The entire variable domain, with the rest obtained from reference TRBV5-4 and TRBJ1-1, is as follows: ETGVTQSPTHLIKTRGQQVTLRCSSQSGHNTVSWYQQALGQGPQFIFQYYREEENGRGNFPPRFSGLQFPNYSSELNVNALELDDSALYLCASSLATGTEAFFGQGTRLTVV.

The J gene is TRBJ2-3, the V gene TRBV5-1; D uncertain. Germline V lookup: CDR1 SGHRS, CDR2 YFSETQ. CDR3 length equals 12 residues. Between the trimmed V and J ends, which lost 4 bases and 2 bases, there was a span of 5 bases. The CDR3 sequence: CASSHNTDTQYF. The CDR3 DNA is TGCGCCAGCAGCCACAACACAGATACGCAGTATTTT. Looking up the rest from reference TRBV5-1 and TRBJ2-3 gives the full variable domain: KAGVTQTPRYLIKTRGQQVTLSCSPISGHRSVSWYQQTPGQGLQFLFEYFSETQRNKGNFPGRFSGRQFSNSRSEMNVSTLELGDSALYLCASSHNTDTQYFGPGTRLTVL.

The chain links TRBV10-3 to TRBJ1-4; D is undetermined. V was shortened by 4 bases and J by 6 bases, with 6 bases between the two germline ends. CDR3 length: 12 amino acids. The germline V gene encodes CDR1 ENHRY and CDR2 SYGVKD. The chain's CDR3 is CAISAGDEKLFF. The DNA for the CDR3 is TGTGCCATCAGTGCGGGAGATGAAAAACTGTTTTTT.

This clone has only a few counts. DNA of the CDR3: TGTGCCACCGCAGCTCAGGGGGGCAACAATGAGCAGTTCTTC. Amino acids: CATAAQGGNNEQFF. This chain joins TRBV19 and TRBJ2-1, with D perhaps TRBD1 (7 bases). With 10 bases removed from V and 5 bases from J, the gap between germline ends came to 18 bases. The CDR3 consists of 14 residues. Germline values: CDR1 LNHDA, CDR2 SQIVND (reference sequence).